A single sample is the source of the 2 T cell receptor beta chains below, sequenced in a study of STAT5B mutations in CD4+ large granular lymphocyte leukemia (dated by TCRdb to between 2021 and 2022). Library construction relied on the immunoSEQ multiplex PCR assay. The immuneACCESS repertoire file appears here via TCRdb, limited to in-frame rearrangements. These files lack a portion of the clones; in checked studies, under half of the deficit traces to unresolved V genes, and the cause of the others is not known. The sample includes around 20,000 clones, with around 76% observed a single time. The top ten clones comprise 8.6% of the sample. Sample: CD4+ T cells from blood buffy coats. Source of these receptors: a human donor in good health.

The rearrangement joins TRBV28 to TRBJ2-3; D call uncertain. Trimming stripped 6 bases from V and 6 bases from J, with 16 bases between. Germline loops: CDR1 MDHEN, CDR2 SYDVKM. This CDR3 has 14 residues. The CDR3 protein is CASSSKSPRDTQYF. CDR3 nucleotides: TGTGCCAGCAGCTCCAAAAGCCCCCGGGATACGCAGTATTTT.

The V call is TRBV5-5, the J call TRBJ2-5, with D tentatively TRBD2 (6 bases). Trimming took off 4 bases at V and 3 bases at J, with 10 bases between the two ends. Germline V CDR1 and CDR2: SGHKS, YYEKEE (reference sequence). The CDR3 length is 13 residues. The CDR3 loop reads CASSPSGEETQYF. CDR3 bases: TGTGCCAGCAGCCCGTCGGGGGAAGAGACCCAGTACTTC.